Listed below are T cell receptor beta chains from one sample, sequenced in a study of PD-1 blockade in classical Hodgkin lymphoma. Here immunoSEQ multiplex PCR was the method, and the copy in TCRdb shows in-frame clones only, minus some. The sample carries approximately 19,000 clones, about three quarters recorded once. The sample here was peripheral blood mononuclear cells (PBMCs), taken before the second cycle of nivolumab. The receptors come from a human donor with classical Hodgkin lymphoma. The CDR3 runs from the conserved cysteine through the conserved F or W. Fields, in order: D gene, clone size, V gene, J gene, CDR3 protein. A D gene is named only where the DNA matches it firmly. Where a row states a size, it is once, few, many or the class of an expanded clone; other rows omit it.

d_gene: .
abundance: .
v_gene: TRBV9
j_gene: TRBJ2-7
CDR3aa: CASSVAWDSERQYF

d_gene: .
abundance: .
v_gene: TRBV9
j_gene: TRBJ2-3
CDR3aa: CASSASSSTDTQYF

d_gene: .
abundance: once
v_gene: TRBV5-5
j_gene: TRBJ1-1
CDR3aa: CASKAPGHGVLNTEAFF

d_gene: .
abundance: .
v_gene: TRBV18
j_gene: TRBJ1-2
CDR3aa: CASSARTYGYTF

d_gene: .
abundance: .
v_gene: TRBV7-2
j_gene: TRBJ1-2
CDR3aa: CASSLGSPLTEIYGYTF

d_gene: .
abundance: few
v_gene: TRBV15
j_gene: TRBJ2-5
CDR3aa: CATRDIGETQYF

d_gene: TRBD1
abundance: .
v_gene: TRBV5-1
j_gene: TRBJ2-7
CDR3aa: CASSSLDRGNYEQYF

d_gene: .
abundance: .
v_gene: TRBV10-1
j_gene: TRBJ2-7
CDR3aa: CASKDSGTYEQYF

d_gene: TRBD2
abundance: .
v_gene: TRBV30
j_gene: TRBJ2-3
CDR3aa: CAWSLGGGVTDTQYF

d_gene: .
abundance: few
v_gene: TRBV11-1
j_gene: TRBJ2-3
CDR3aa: CASSSPGLTDTQYF